The T cell receptor beta chain under discussion was sequenced for a study of tumor and adjacent non-tumor tissue in lung cancer. Looking at the study overall: Stage I to III disease affected some 11 men and 4 or 5 women aged about 31 to 85.

Germline V lookup: CDR1 MNHEY, CDR2 SVGAGI. V shed 6 bases and J 8 bases; nucleotides not matched to a gene: 11. The CDR3 totals 15 residues. RNA was extracted from bulk tissue without any cell sorting. More than 3 cm separated this lung sample from the edge of the tumor. Donors were chemotherapy-naive, newly diagnosed lung cancer surgical patients in China, August–late 2014. TCRbeta libraries were built with three rounds of nested PCR, modified from ARM-PCR. One entry per CDR3 protein, called by TCRdb with MiXCR from the multiplex PCR reads. Of 70,000 to 90,000 distinct CDR3 sequences in the sample, roughly 80% were seen once. Findings of the study overall: Compared with tumor, normal lung showed significantly lower TCR diversity. Tumor repertoires had a smaller top 100 clone share than normal lung.

With respect to this clonotype: Its antigen is not known.

The TCR sequence derives from a man aged 60 to 69 with non-small cell lung cancer. The genes are TRBV6-5 and TRBJ2-1; 9 nucleotides align to TRBD1. The material sequenced was distant non-tumor lung tissue. The CDR3 loop is CASRYVPGQGYEQFF. The CDR3 nucleotides read TGTGCCAGCAGATACGTTCCGGGACAGGGCTATGAGCAGTTCTTC.